The rows below give T cell receptor beta chains drawn from one sample of a study of T cell repertoires in cytomegalovirus infection. Via MiXCR, TCRdb re-called the reads, giving one row per CDR3 protein. The sample includes roughly 230,000 distinct CDR3 sequences, approximately 15% of them seen just once. The specimen was CD8+ T cells from PBMCs. The source of these receptors is a human donor in good health (CMV status not recorded). Some clones in this sample may be carry-over from other donors' samples. Both conserved end residues are part of each CDR3. The D gene is left open where the match is weak. Some rows have no size entry. The others give once, few or many, or a class for an expanded clone.

J gene: TRBJ2-7
clone size: -
D gene: TRBD1
V gene: TRBV12-3/TRBV12-4
CDR3 DNA: TGTGCCAGCAGTTTTGTCCTTCGGGACAGGGGTTCTGACGAGCAGTACTTC
CDR3 protein: CASSFVLRDRGSDEQYF

J gene: TRBJ1-5
clone size: -
D gene: -
V gene: TRBV7-3
CDR3 DNA: TGTGCCAGCAGCTCCTCCAGGCAGGGCGTTCAGCCCCAGCATTTT
CDR3 protein: CASSSSRQGVQPQHF

J gene: TRBJ1-1
clone size: many
D gene: -
V gene: TRBV6-5
CDR3 DNA: TGTGCCAGCAGTTACGGGGGAAGGAACACTGAAGCTTTCTTT
CDR3 protein: CASSYGGRNTEAFF

J gene: TRBJ1-6
clone size: many
D gene: -
V gene: TRBV7-8
CDR3 DNA: TGTGCCAGCAGCTTAGAACTCGAGAATTCACCCCTCCACTTT
CDR3 protein: CASSLELENSPLHF

J gene: TRBJ2-1
clone size: many
D gene: -
V gene: TRBV12-3/TRBV12-4
CDR3 DNA: TGTGCCAGCAGTCTCCGGACTGGTTACAATGAGCAGTTCTTC
CDR3 protein: CASSLRTGYNEQFF

J gene: TRBJ2-2
clone size: -
D gene: -
V gene: TRBV5-6
CDR3 DNA: TGTGCCAGCAGCTTGGGATTCGCGAACACCGGGGAGCTGTTTTTT
CDR3 protein: CASSLGFANTGELFF

J gene: TRBJ2-7
clone size: few
D gene: TRBD1
V gene: TRBV7-9
CDR3 DNA: TGTGCCAGCAGCTCTGTTTCCGGGACAGCCTCCTACGAGCAGTACTTC
CDR3 protein: CASSSVSGTASYEQYF

J gene: TRBJ1-2
clone size: many
D gene: TRBD1
V gene: TRBV12-3/TRBV12-4
CDR3 DNA: TGTGCCAGCAGCTCGGGACAGTCCCTCTTGGGGTTGAATGGCTACACCTTC
CDR3 protein: CASSSGQSLLGLNGYTF

J gene: TRBJ1-2
clone size: -
D gene: TRBD1
V gene: TRBV7-2
CDR3 DNA: TGTGCCAGCAGCCCTACAGGGGCCCCCTATGGCTACACCTTC
CDR3 protein: CASSPTGAPYGYTF

J gene: TRBJ1-1
clone size: many
D gene: -
V gene: TRBV6-2/TRBV6-3
CDR3 DNA: TGTGCCAGCAGTCACGTATCTGAAGCTTTCTTT
CDR3 protein: CASSHVSEAFF

J gene: TRBJ2-2
clone size: -
D gene: TRBD1
V gene: TRBV27
CDR3 DNA: TGTGCCAGCAGTATAGCGGGACAGGGGATAAGTCACACCGGGGAGCTGTTTTTT
CDR3 protein: CASSIAGQGISHTGELFF

J gene: TRBJ2-3
clone size: few
D gene: TRBD2
V gene: TRBV13
CDR3 DNA: TGTGCCAGCAGCTTCCGGCGGGGGAGCACAGATACGCAGTATTTT
CDR3 protein: CASSFRRGSTDTQYF

J gene: TRBJ1-1
clone size: -
D gene: -
V gene: TRBV2
CDR3 DNA: TGTGCCAGTGGGTCGGCAGGGGTTTTCGCTGAAGCTTTCTTT
CDR3 protein: CASGSAGVFAEAFF

J gene: TRBJ1-2
clone size: many
D gene: -
V gene: TRBV28
CDR3 DNA: TGTGCCAGCAGTTTAGCGTATGTGGATTCAACTAACTATGGCTACACCTTC
CDR3 protein: CASSLAYVDSTNYGYTF

J gene: TRBJ1-5
clone size: -
D gene: -
V gene: TRBV28
CDR3 DNA: TGTGCCAGCAGTTTTGAGGCTTGGGGGATGGTGGTAGATAGCAATCAGCCCCAGCATTTT
CDR3 protein: CASSFEAWGMVVDSNQPQHF

J gene: TRBJ2-3
clone size: few
D gene: -
V gene: TRBV28
CDR3 DNA: TGTGCCAGCAGTTCCTACGGGACGGGAGAGTTTGGCACAGATACGCAGTATTTT
CDR3 protein: CASSSYGTGEFGTDTQYF

J gene: TRBJ2-3
clone size: many
D gene: TRBD2
V gene: TRBV7-6
CDR3 DNA: TGTGCCAGCAGCTCTAGACTAGCGGGGGCTGAGGATACGCAGTATTTT
CDR3 protein: CASSSRLAGAEDTQYF

J gene: TRBJ1-3
clone size: few
D gene: TRBD1
V gene: TRBV28
CDR3 DNA: TGTGCCAGCAGTTTATCCGGGACAGAATTGACAACTGGAAACACCATATATTTT
CDR3 protein: CASSLSGTELTTGNTIYF

J gene: TRBJ2-7
clone size: few
D gene: -
V gene: TRBV25-1
CDR3 DNA: TGTGCCAGCAGGGACACCTACGAGCAGTACTTC
CDR3 protein: CASRDTYEQYF

J gene: TRBJ1-4
clone size: few
D gene: -
V gene: TRBV6-2/TRBV6-3
CDR3 DNA: TGTGCCAGCAGTTTCCTTGACACGGCGAGCGAAAAACTGTTTTTT
CDR3 protein: CASSFLDTASEKLFF

J gene: TRBJ1-1
clone size: -
D gene: -
V gene: TRBV2
CDR3 DNA: TGTGCCAGCGGTCCTCACGCGATCTCTTTGAACACTGAAGCTTTCTTT
CDR3 protein: CASGPHAISLNTEAFF

J gene: TRBJ1-6
clone size: -
D gene: -
V gene: TRBV25-1
CDR3 DNA: TGTGCCAGCACGGACGGATTCTCCTATAATTCACCCCTCCACTTT
CDR3 protein: CASTDGFSYNSPLHF

J gene: TRBJ1-5
clone size: many
D gene: -
V gene: TRBV7-2
CDR3 DNA: TGTGCCAGCAGCTTAGTTGCTGGGATCAATCAGCCCCAGCATTTT
CDR3 protein: CASSLVAGINQPQHF

J gene: TRBJ1-6
clone size: many
D gene: TRBD1
V gene: TRBV7-2
CDR3 DNA: TGTGCCAGCAGAACGGGACAGGGGGCGGATTCACCCCTCCACTTT
CDR3 protein: CASRTGQGADSPLHF

J gene: TRBJ2-1
clone size: -
D gene: -
V gene: TRBV6-2/TRBV6-3
CDR3 DNA: TGTGCCAGCAGTTACGGGGGCCAAGCCTACAATGAGCAGTTCTTC
CDR3 protein: CASSYGGQAYNEQFF

J gene: TRBJ2-3
clone size: few
D gene: -
V gene: TRBV5-1
CDR3 DNA: TGCGCCAGCAGCGGAGGACGCATTAGCACAGATACGCAGTATTTT
CDR3 protein: CASSGGRISTDTQYF

J gene: TRBJ2-5
clone size: few
D gene: TRBD1
V gene: TRBV6-5
CDR3 DNA: TGTGCCAGCAGTTACACACAGGGGGGCCAAGAGACCCAGTACTTC
CDR3 protein: CASSYTQGGQETQYF

J gene: TRBJ1-1
clone size: few
D gene: -
V gene: TRBV5-6
CDR3 DNA: TGTGCCAGCAGCTTGGAGGTCCGATCGAACACTGAAGCTTTCTTT
CDR3 protein: CASSLEVRSNTEAFF

J gene: TRBJ2-2
clone size: -
D gene: TRBD1
V gene: TRBV19
CDR3 DNA: TGTGCCAGTACAGGGGGCGCGGGGACCGGGGAGCTGTTTTTT
CDR3 protein: CASTGGAGTGELFF

J gene: TRBJ1-5
clone size: -
D gene: -
V gene: TRBV20-1
CDR3 DNA: TGCAGTGCTAGAGATCGAGGCAGCAATCAGCCCCAGCATTTT
CDR3 protein: CSARDRGSNQPQHF

J gene: TRBJ2-5
clone size: few
D gene: -
V gene: TRBV28
CDR3 DNA: TGTGCCAGCAGTTCCCTCTCGGGGGTGGAAGAGACCCAGTACTTC
CDR3 protein: CASSSLSGVEETQYF

J gene: TRBJ1-6
clone size: -
D gene: -
V gene: TRBV2
CDR3 DNA: TGTGCCAGCAGGCCGGGCAGGGTTAATAATTCACCCCTCCACTTT
CDR3 protein: CASRPGRVNNSPLHF

J gene: TRBJ2-1
clone size: -
D gene: TRBD1
V gene: TRBV11-1
CDR3 DNA: TGTGCCAGCAGCTCGAGACAGGGGGCAAGCTCCTACAATGAGCAGTTCTTC
CDR3 protein: CASSSRQGASSYNEQFF

J gene: TRBJ1-5
clone size: few
D gene: -
V gene: TRBV28
CDR3 DNA: TGTGCCAGCAGCCCCCTCGGGGGCAATCAGCCCCAGCATTTT
CDR3 protein: CASSPLGGNQPQHF

J gene: TRBJ2-7
clone size: many
D gene: -
V gene: TRBV11-2
CDR3 DNA: TGTGCCAGCAGCGGCAGGGTCTACGAGCAGTACTTC
CDR3 protein: CASSGRVYEQYF

J gene: TRBJ2-1
clone size: few
D gene: TRBD1
V gene: TRBV20-1
CDR3 DNA: TGCAGTGCGGTTGTGGGGACAGATGACTTCTACAATGAGCAGTTCTTC
CDR3 protein: CSAVVGTDDFYNEQFF

J gene: TRBJ1-1
clone size: -
D gene: -
V gene: TRBV4-1
CDR3 DNA: TGCGCCAGCAGCCAAGATCGGGTAGAAGCTTTCTTT
CDR3 protein: CASSQDRVEAFF

J gene: TRBJ2-1
clone size: -
D gene: TRBD2
V gene: TRBV5-1
CDR3 DNA: TGCGCCAGCAGCTTTAGCGGGGGAACCGGCAATGAGCAGTTCTTC
CDR3 protein: CASSFSGGTGNEQFF

J gene: TRBJ2-1
clone size: -
D gene: TRBD2
V gene: TRBV19
CDR3 DNA: TGTGCCAGTAGTCCTATAGTCTTAGCGGGGGGGCCAGGTCCGTACAATGAGCAGTTCTTC
CDR3 protein: CASSPIVLAGGPGPYNEQFF

J gene: TRBJ2-5
clone size: few
D gene: -
V gene: TRBV20-1
CDR3 DNA: TGCAGTGCTAGAGATAGAAGGAGGGTCCTGCCAGGAGAGACCCAGTACTTC
CDR3 protein: CSARDRRRVLPGETQYF

J gene: TRBJ2-3
clone size: -
D gene: -
V gene: TRBV5-5
CDR3 DNA: TGTGCCAGCAGCTTTGTGCCAGGGCTAGGAACAGATACGCAGTATTTT
CDR3 protein: CASSFVPGLGTDTQYF

J gene: TRBJ1-2
clone size: -
D gene: -
V gene: TRBV28
CDR3 DNA: TGTGCCAGCAGTTTGGGATCAATTGCAACCTTC
CDR3 protein: CASSLGSIATF

J gene: TRBJ2-5
clone size: -
D gene: TRBD1
V gene: TRBV24-1
CDR3 DNA: TGTGCCACCAGTGACCGGGACAGCCTAAATCAAGAGACCCAGTACTTC
CDR3 protein: CATSDRDSLNQETQYF

J gene: TRBJ2-7
clone size: many
D gene: -
V gene: TRBV15
CDR3 DNA: TGTGCCACCAGCTCACCTCCCATGGCTACCACGGCCTACGAGCAGTACTTC
CDR3 protein: CATSSPPMATTAYEQYF